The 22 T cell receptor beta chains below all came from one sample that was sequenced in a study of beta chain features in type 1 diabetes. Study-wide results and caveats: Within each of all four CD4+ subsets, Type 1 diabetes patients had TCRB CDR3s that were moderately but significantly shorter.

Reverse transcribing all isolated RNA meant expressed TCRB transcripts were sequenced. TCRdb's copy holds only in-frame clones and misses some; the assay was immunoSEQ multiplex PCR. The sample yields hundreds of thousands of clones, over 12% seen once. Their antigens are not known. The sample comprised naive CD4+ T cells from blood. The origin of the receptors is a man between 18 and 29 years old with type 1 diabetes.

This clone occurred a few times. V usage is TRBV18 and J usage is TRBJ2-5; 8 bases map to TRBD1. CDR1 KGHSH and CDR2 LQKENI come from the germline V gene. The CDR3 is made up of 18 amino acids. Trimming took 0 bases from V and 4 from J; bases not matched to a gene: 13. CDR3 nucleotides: TGTGCCAGCTCACCACCGGCCGGGACAGGCCCCAGGGGAGAGACCCAGTACTTC. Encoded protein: CASSPPAGTGPRGETQYF.

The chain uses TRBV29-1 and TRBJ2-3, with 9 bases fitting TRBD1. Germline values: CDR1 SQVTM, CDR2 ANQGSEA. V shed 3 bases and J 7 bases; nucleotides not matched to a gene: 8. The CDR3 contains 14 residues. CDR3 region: CSVDQGQGRYTQYF. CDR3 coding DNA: TGCAGCGTTGATCAGGGACAGGGAAGGTATACGCAGTATTTT.

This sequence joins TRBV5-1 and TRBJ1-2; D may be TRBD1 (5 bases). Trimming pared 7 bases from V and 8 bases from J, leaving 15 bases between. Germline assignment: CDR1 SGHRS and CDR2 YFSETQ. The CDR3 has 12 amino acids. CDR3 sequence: CASRAEGVGYTF. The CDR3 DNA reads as TGCGCCAGCCGAGCGGAAGGGGTCGGCTACACCTTC.

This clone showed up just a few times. The CDR3 region is CAWSVLRGRGEKLFF. In DNA form, the CDR3 reads TGTGCCTGGAGTGTACTCAGGGGGCGCGGTGAAAAACTGTTTTTT. This sequence joins TRBV30 and TRBJ1-4, with 8 bases that match TRBD1. This CDR3 region has 15 residues. The germline CDR1 and CDR2 sequences are GTSNPN and SVGIG (reference sequence). V trimming: 0 bases; J trimming: 7 bases; junction bases outside the gene matches: 7.

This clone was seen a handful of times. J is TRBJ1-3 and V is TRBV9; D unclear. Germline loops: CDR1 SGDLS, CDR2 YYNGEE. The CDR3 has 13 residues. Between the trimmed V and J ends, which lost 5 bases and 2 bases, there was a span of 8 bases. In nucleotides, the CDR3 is TGTGCCAGCAGGGGGTCAACTGGAAACACCATATATTTT. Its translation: CASRGSTGNTIYF. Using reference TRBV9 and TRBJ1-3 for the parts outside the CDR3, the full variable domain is DSGVTQTPKHLITATGQRVTLRCSPRSGDLSVYWYQQSLDQGLQFLIQYYNGEERAKGNILERFSAQQFPDLHSELNLSSLELGDSALYFCASRGSTGNTIYFGEGSWLTVV.

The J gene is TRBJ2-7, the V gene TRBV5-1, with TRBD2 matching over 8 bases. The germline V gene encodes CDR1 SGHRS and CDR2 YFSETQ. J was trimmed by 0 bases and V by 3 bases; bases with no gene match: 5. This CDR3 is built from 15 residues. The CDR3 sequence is CASSSTGTSSYEQYF. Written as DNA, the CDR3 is TGCGCCAGCAGCTCGACCGGGACTAGCTCCTACGAGCAGTACTTC.

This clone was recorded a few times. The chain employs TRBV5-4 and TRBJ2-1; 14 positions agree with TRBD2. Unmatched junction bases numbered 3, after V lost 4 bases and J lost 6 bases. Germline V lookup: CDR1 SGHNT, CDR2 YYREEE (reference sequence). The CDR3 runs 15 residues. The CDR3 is CASSQGLAGVNEQFF. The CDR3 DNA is TGTGCCAGCAGCCAGGGACTAGCGGGGGTCAATGAGCAGTTCTTC. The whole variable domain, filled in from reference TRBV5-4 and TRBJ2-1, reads ETGVTQSPTHLIKTRGQQVTLRCSSQSGHNTVSWYQQALGQGPQFIFQYYREEENGRGNFPPRFSGLQFPNYSSELNVNALELDDSALYLCASSQGLAGVNEQFFGPGTRLTVL.

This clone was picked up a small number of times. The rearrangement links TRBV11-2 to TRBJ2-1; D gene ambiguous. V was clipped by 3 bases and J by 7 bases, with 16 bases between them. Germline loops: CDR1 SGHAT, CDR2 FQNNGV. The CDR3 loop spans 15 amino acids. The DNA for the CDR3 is TGTGCCAGCAGCTTGGTAGAGCTGGTAAGGAATGAGCAGTTCTTC. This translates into CASSLVELVRNEQFF. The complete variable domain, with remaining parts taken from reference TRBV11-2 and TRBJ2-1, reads EAGVAQSPRYKIIEKRQSVAFWCNPISGHATLYWYQQILGQGPKLLIQFQNNGVVDDSQLPKDRFSAERLKGVDSTLKIQPAKLEDSAVYLCASSLVELVRNEQFFGPGTRLTVL.

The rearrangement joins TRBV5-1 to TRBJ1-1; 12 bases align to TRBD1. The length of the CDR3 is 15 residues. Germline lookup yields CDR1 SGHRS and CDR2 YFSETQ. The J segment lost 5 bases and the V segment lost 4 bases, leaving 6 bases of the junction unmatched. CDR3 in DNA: TGCGCCAGCAGCGCTGTGGGACAGGGGGCTACTGAAGCTTTCTTT. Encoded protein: CASSAVGQGATEAFF.

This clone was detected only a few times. CDR3 sequence reads: CASSLMDRKNQPQHF. CDR3 coding DNA: TGTGCCAGCAGCTTGATGGACAGAAAAAATCAGCCCCAGCATTTT. This chain links TRBV5-6 with TRBJ1-5; D possibly corresponds to TRBD1 (6 bases). Germline CDR1 SGHDT, CDR2 YYEEEE. Trimming removed 1 base at V and 4 bases at J, with 12 bases between. This CDR3 is 15 amino acids long.

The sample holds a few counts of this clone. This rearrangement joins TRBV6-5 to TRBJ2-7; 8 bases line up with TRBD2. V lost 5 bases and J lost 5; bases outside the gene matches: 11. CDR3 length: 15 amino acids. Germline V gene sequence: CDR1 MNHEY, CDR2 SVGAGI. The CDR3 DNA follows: TGTGCCAGCAGTACCGAGGGCGGGAGGCCGGACGAGCAGTACTTC. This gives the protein CASSTEGGRPDEQYF.

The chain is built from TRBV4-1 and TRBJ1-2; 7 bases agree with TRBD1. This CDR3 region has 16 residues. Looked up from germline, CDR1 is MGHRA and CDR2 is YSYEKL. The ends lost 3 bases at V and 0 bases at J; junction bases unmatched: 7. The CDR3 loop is CASSHLRTGANYGYTF. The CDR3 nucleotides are TGCGCCAGCAGCCATCTCAGGACAGGAGCTAACTATGGCTACACCTTC.

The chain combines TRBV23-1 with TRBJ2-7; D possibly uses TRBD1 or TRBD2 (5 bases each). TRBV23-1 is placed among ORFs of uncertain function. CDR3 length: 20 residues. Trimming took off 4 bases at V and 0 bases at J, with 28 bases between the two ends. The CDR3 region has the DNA TGCGCCAGCAGTCGGATCCTGACCCCCCGAGCCGGGACCTGCTCCTACGAGCAGTACTTC. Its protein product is CASSRILTPRAGTCSYEQYF.

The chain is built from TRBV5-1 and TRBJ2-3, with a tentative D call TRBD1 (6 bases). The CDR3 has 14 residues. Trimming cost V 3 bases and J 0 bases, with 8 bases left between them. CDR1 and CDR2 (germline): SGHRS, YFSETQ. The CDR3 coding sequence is TGCGCCAGCAGCTGGGACATTAGCACAGATACGCAGTATTTT. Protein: CASSWDISTDTQYF.

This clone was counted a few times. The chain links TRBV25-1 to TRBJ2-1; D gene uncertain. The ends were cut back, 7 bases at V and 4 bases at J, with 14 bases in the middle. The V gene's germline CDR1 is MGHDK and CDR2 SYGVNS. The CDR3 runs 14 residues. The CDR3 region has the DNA TGTGCCAGCATACCCGCAGGCACGTACAATGAGCAGTTCTTC. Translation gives CASIPAGTYNEQFF.

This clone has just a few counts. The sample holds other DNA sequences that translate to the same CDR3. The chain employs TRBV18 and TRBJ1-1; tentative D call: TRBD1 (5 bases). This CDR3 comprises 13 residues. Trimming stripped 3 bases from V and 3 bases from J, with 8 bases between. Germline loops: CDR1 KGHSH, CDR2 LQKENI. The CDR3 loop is CASSPSRDTEAFF. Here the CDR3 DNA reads TGTGCCAGCTCACCCAGCAGGGACACTGAAGCTTTCTTT.

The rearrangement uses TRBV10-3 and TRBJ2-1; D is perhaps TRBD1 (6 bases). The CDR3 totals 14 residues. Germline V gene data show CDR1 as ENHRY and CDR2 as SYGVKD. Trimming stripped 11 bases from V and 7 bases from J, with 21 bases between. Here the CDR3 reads CAVFAGVVSNEQFF. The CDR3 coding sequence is TGTGCCGTTTTCGCAGGGGTAGTCTCGAATGAGCAGTTCTTC.

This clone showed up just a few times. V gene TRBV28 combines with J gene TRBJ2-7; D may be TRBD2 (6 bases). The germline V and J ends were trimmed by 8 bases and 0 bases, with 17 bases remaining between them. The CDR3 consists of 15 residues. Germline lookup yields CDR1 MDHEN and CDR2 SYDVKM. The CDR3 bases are TGTGCCAGCCTTTCCGGGGGACCCGACTCCTACGAGCAGTACTTC. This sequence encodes CASLSGGPDSYEQYF.

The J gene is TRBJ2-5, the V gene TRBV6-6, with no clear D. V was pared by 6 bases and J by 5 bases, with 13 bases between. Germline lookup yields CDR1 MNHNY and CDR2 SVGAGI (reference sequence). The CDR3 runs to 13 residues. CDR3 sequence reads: CASSFRSRETQYF. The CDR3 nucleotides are TGTGCCAGCAGCTTCCGGAGTAGGGAGACCCAGTACTTC.

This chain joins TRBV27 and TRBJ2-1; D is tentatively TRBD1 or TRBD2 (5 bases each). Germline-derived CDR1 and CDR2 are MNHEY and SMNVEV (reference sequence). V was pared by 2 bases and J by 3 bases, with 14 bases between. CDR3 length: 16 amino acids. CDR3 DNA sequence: TGTGCCAGCAGTTTAGAGGGACCGCCAATCTACAATGAGCAGTTCTTC. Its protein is CASSLEGPPIYNEQFF.

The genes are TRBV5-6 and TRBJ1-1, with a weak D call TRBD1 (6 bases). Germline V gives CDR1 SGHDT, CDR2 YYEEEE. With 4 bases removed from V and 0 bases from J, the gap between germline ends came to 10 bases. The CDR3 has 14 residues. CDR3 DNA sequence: TGTGCCAGCAGCGTGGGACACCTGAACACTGAAGCTTTCTTT. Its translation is CASSVGHLNTEAFF.

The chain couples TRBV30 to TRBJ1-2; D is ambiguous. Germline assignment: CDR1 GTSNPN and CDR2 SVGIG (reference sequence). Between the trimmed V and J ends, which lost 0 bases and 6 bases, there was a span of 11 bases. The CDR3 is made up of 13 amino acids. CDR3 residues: CAWSVTLGDGYTF. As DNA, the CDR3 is TGTGCCTGGAGTGTAACCCTCGGCGATGGCTACACCTTC.